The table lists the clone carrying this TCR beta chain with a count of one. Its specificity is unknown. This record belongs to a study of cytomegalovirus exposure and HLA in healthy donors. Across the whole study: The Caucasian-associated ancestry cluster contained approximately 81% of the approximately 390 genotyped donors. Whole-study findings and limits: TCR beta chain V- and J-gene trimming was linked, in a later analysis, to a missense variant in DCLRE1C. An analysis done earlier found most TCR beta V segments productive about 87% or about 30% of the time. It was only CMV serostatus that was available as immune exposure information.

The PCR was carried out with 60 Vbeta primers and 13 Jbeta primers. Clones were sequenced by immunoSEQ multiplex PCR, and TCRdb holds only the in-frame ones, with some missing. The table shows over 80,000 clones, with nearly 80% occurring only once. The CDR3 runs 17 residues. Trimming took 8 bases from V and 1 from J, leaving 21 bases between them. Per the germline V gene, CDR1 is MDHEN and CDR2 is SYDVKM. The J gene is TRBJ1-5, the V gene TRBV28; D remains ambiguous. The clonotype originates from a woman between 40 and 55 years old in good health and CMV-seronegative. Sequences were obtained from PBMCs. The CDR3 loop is CASGDPGIPRSNQPQHF. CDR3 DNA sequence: TGTGCCAGCGGGGATCCCGGGATCCCGAGAAGCAATCAGCCCCAGCATTTT.